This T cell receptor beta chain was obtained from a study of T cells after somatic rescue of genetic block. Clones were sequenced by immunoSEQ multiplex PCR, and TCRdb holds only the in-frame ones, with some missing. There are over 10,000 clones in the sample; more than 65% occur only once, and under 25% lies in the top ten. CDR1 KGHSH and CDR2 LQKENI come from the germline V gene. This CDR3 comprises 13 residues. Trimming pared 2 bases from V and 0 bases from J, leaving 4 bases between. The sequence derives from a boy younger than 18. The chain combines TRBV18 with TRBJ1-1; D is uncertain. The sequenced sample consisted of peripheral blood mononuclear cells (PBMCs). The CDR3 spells CASSPGMNTEAFF. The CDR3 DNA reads TGTGCCAGCTCACCAGGTATGAACACTGAAGCTTTCTTT. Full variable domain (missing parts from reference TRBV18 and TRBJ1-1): NAGVMQNPRHLVRRRGQEARLRCSPMKGHSHVYWYRQLPEEGLKFMVYLQKENIIDESGMPKERFSAEFPKEGPSILRIQQVVRGDSAAYFCASSPGMNTEAFFGQGTRLTVV.